This T cell receptor beta chain emerged from a study of Graves' ophthalmopathy and Graves' hyperthyroidism. Study-wide findings and caveats: Ophthalmopathy progression predictions by the model showed nearly 75% specificity and about 70% sensitivity. Cross-validated, the 13-signature model showed 87.88%/81.08% sensitivity/specificity, and 80%/75% in the test set.

The CDR3 covers 13 residues. The V gene's germline CDR1 is SEHNR and CDR2 FQNEAQ (reference sequence). Researchers took RNA transcripts and amplified TCR beta CDR3 regions from them. Following a first-round RT-PCR that used HTBI primers, a second-round multiplex PCR was carried out. TCRdb fed the multiplex PCR reads into MiXCR, producing one record per CDR3 protein. This sample carries over a million distinct CDR3 sequences, roughly two fifths of them seen once, and the ten largest clones take approximately 12%. Other autoimmune diseases, uncontrolled infections, pregnancy or lactation led to the exclusion of patients. Details on this clonotype: Its antigen is as yet unknown. Compared with germline, one end of the junction differs, possibly owing to a read error.

The TCR originated in an adult man with Graves' hyperthyroidism. The V and J genes are TRBV7-9 and TRBJ2-5; TRBD1 aligns across 7 bases. Sample: peripheral blood or thyroid tissue (not recorded which). CDR3 protein: CASSVDREETQYF. The CDR3 DNA reads TGCGCCAGCAGCGTCGACAGGGAAGAGACCCAGTACTTC.